Below, one T cell receptor beta chain is given with its context. The cohort comprised adults aged roughly 18 to 100 years residing in about two dozen US areas. Germline assignment: CDR1 GTSNPN and CDR2 SVGIG (reference sequence). V gave up 2 bases and J gave up 0 bases, with 10 bases separating them. The CDR3 is made up of 14 amino acids. Per the authors' pipeline: By means of reference gene primer amplification, nucleated cell counts were estimated. The table came from immunoSEQ multiplex PCR; TCRdb's copy has only in-frame clones and leaves some out. The V and J calls and the clone size are those of that table, but D and trimming were determined from the DNA. The data show hundreds of thousands of clones, with 80% seen just once and 4.3% held by the top ten. The data were obtained in a study of blood T cell repertoires in COVID-19. About the study: Samples of COVID-19 (acute and convalescent) were obtained from the United States, Italy and Spain. Sources were T cells, B-cell-depleted T cells, or PBMCs; the material itself was cDNA or gDNA.

The V and J genes are TRBV30 and TRBJ1-1; D gene uncertain. The sequenced sample was PBMCs or T cells enriched from blood (not recorded which). This clonotype was obtained from a young man with acute COVID-19. The CDR3 bases are TGTGCCTGGAGTTACGGGAGTTTGAACACTGAAGCTTTCTTT. Translation: CAWSYGSLNTEAFF.